Listed here are 31 T cell receptor beta chains from one sample, sequenced in a study of early T cells in non-severe SARS-CoV-2 infection. TCRdb independently ran MiXCR on the 5' RACE reads; one entry per CDR3 protein. The sample carries about 31,000 distinct CDR3 sequences, roughly 5.7% recorded once. Sequencing was done on a sample of whole blood. These receptors were taken from an adult who was a healthcare worker with PCR-confirmed SARS-CoV-2 infection or an uninfected control (not recorded which).

This clonotype has at least ten counts. The rearrangement joins TRBV12-3 or TRBV12-4 to TRBJ1-4; no clear D gene. The CDR3 is 15 residues long. V lost 5 bases and J lost 1, with 11 bases in between. DNA of the CDR3: TGTGCCAGCAGTGGCGGCAGTCGAACTAATGAAAAACTGTTTTTT. Translated: CASSGGSRTNEKLFF.

This clonotype occurred many times. The chain combines TRBV27 with TRBJ1-2, with 7 bases fitting TRBD1. V was clipped by 6 bases and J by 4 bases; unmatched bases: 8. CDR3 length: 14 amino acids. Germline V gene data show CDR1 as MNHEY and CDR2 as SMNVEV (reference sequence). CDR3 bases: TGTGCCAGCAGGAGGACAGGAGGCGGCTATGGCTACACCTTC. Its translation is CASRRTGGGYGYTF.

This clonotype was found once. A much larger clone sits a single nucleotide away, making a read error possible. The gene calls are TRBV12-3 or TRBV12-4 and TRBJ2-7; 9 bases agree with TRBD1. This CDR3 has 14 residues. CDR3 protein: CASSWGQGHYGQYF. CDR3 nucleotide sequence: TGTGCCAGCAGTTGGGGACAGGGACACTACGGGCAGTACTTC.

This clonotype was observed many times. The chain joins TRBV20-1 to TRBJ2-1; D may match TRBD1 or TRBD2 (5 bases each). The V and J ends lost 6 bases and 7 bases respectively, with 7 bases between them. CDR3 length: 10 residues. The germline V gene encodes CDR1 DFQATT and CDR2 SNEGSKA (reference sequence). The DNA for the CDR3 is TGCAGTGCGGGGACGAATGAGCAGTTCTTC. Amino acid sequence: CSAGTNEQFF.

This clonotype has a count of ten or more. The CDR3: CSARPTGGKNQPQHF. CDR3 nucleotide sequence: TGCAGTGCTAGGCCGACAGGGGGCAAGAATCAGCCCCAGCATTTT. The chain employs TRBV20-1 and TRBJ1-5; 10 nucleotides line up with TRBD1. Germline V gene lookup returns CDR1 DFQATT and CDR2 SNEGSKA (reference sequence). With 3 bases clipped from V and 4 bases from J, the junction kept 6 bases outside the gene matches. The CDR3 contains 15 residues.

This clonotype qualifies as medium-sized. The rearrangement uses TRBV6-2 or TRBV6-3 and TRBJ2-1; 8 nucleotides line up with TRBD1. The ends lost 1 base at V and 4 bases at J; junction bases unmatched: 6. Germline CDR1 reads MNHEY; CDR2 reads SVGEGT. The CDR3 loop spans 16 amino acids. This chain's CDR3 is CASSYFPDRVYNEQFF. In DNA, the CDR3 is TGTGCCAGCAGTTACTTTCCGGACAGGGTATACAATGAGCAGTTCTTC.

In its sample, this clonotype was seen a few times. The genes are TRBV3-1 and TRBJ2-5; unclear D gene. This CDR3 region has 13 residues. The germline V and J ends were trimmed by 5 bases and 1 base, with 8 bases remaining between them. Germline V gene lookup returns CDR1 LGHDT and CDR2 YNNKEL (reference sequence). CDR3 in amino acids: CASSSWAQETQYF. In nucleotides, the CDR3 is TGTGCCAGCAGCTCCTGGGCCCAAGAGACCCAGTACTTC.

This clonotype was detected a few times. A read error may produce the germline difference seen at one junction end. The chain employs TRBV20-1 and TRBJ2-7; 10 bases map to TRBD1. The germline CDR1 and CDR2 sequences are DFQATT and SNEGSKA (reference sequence). This CDR3 has 14 residues. The CDR3 protein is CSARTGGISNEQYF. The CDR3 coding sequence is TGCAGTGCTAGGACAGGGGGCATCTCCAACGAGCAGTACTTC.

This clonotype was seen repeatedly, ten times or more. This chain uses TRBV7-2 with TRBJ1-5; TRBD1 is a possible D gene (6 bases). V was cut by 0 bases and J by 7 bases, with 16 bases left in between. The CDR3 totals 16 residues. Germline CDR1 reads SGHTA; CDR2 reads FQGNSA. As DNA, the CDR3 is TGTGCCAGCAGCTTAGCGCGTGGGGGGGCCTGGCAGCCCCAGCATTTT. Its protein product is CASSLARGGAWQPQHF.

This clonotype was seen at least ten times. The chain combines TRBV28 with TRBJ1-1; TRBD1 aligns across 9 bases. The CDR3 covers 17 residues. The germline V gene encodes CDR1 MDHEN and CDR2 SYDVKM. Trimming at V came to 6 bases and at J to 0 bases, leaving 11 bases not matched to a gene. CDR3 nucleotides: TGTGCCAGCAGGCGATGGACAGGGGTGTCTCTGAACACTGAAGCTTTCTTT. Amino acid sequence: CASRRWTGVSLNTEAFF.

Ten or more counts support this clonotype. The gene calls are TRBV5-1 and TRBJ1-1; the D is unclear. The CDR3 totals 14 residues. Trimming pared 6 bases from V and 3 bases from J, leaving 15 bases between. Germline-derived CDR1 and CDR2 are SGHRS and YFSETQ. DNA for the CDR3: TGCGCCAGCAACATGGACGGGCTCCACACTGAAGCTTTCTTT. Its translation: CASNMDGLHTEAFF.

This clonotype was detected ten times or more. V and J are TRBV28 and TRBJ2-1, with 16 bases that match TRBD2. This CDR3 has 15 amino acids. Germline CDR1 and CDR2: MDHEN and SYDVKM. J lost 12 bases, V lost 3 bases, and 5 bases had no gene match. The CDR3 region is CASSLAGLAGGPQFF. Written as DNA, the CDR3 is TGTGCCAGCAGTTTGGCGGGACTAGCGGGAGGGCCGCAGTTCTTC.

This chain joins TRBV7-9 and TRBJ2-7, with 9 bases fitting TRBD1. V shed 5 bases and J 4 bases; nucleotides not matched to a gene: 3. Germline assignment: CDR1 SEHNR and CDR2 FQNEAQ (reference sequence). The CDR3 length is 13 residues. CDR3 sequence reads: CASSRQGVYEQYF. CDR3 nucleotides: TGTGCCAGCAGCCGACAGGGGGTGTACGAGCAGTACTTC.

There are a few counts of this clonotype. The chain combines TRBV6-6 with TRBJ2-3, with 12 positions matching TRBD2. Per the germline V gene, CDR1 is MNHNY and CDR2 is SVGAGI (reference sequence). The CDR3 totals 17 residues. J was trimmed by 3 bases and V by 3 bases; bases with no gene match: 7. In DNA, the CDR3 is TGTGCCAGCAGTTATCCAACTAGCGGGGGGCCGACAGATACGCAGTATTTT. This translates into CASSYPTSGGPTDTQYF.

V is TRBV12-3 or TRBV12-4 and J is TRBJ1-1; D may be TRBD1 (5 bases). This CDR3 contains 14 residues. Trimming removed 6 bases from V and 3 bases from J, with 14 bases in between. The CDR3 loop reads CASSTGGDYTEAFF. The DNA for the CDR3 is TGTGCCAGCAGCACGGGGGGGGACTACACTGAAGCTTTCTTT.

This clonotype was counted ten times or more. The rearrangement links TRBV20-1 to TRBJ2-7, with TRBD1 matching over 12 bases. Unmatched junction bases numbered 12, after V lost 6 bases and J lost 6 bases. Germline CDR1 DFQATT, CDR2 SNEGSKA (reference sequence). The CDR3 sequence is 15 residues long. As DNA, the CDR3 is TGCAGTGCGAACCACCGGGACAGGGGGCATTTCGAGCAGTACTTC. This translates into CSANHRDRGHFEQYF.

This clonotype was detected a few times. This chain connects TRBV5-6 to TRBJ2-5; TRBD2 aligns across 15 bases. Per germline, CDR1 SGHDT and CDR2 YYEEEE. Trimming at V came to 3 bases and at J to 1 base, leaving 1 base not matched to a gene. This CDR3 comprises 16 residues. The CDR3 nucleotides read TGTGCCAGCAGCTGGACTAGCGGGGGGGCCCAAGAGACCCAGTACTTC. Translation: CASSWTSGGAQETQYF.

The chain couples TRBV14 to TRBJ2-5; no definite D call. Germline V gene sequence: CDR1 SGHDN, CDR2 FVKESK. The CDR3 covers 13 residues. With 1 base removed from V and 4 bases from J, the gap between germline ends came to 7 bases. CDR3 DNA sequence: TGTGCCAGCAGCCAAGTAACTCGAGAGACCCAGTACTTC. This encodes CASSQVTRETQYF.

This clonotype was counted ten times or more. This chain connects TRBV10-3 to TRBJ1-1, with D tentatively TRBD1 (5 bases). V lost 4 bases to trimming and J lost 1 base, with 7 bases between them. CDR1 is ENHRY and CDR2 is SYGVKD in the germline V gene. The length of the CDR3 is 13 residues. This CDR3 reads CAISGQQNTEAFF. The CDR3 coding sequence is TGTGCCATCAGTGGACAGCAGAACACTGAAGCTTTCTTT.

At least ten counts were recorded for this clonotype. This chain uses TRBV19 with TRBJ2-2; 7 nucleotides align to TRBD1. This CDR3 has 20 amino acids. Trimming removed 0 bases from V and 1 base from J; junction bases left unmatched: 14. The germline CDR1 and CDR2 sequences are LNHDA and SQIVND (reference sequence). The CDR3 coding sequence is TGTGCCAGTAGTATAGATCGTTCCCGGACCGGGACAGTGAACACCGGGGAGCTGTTTTTT. Its translation is CASSIDRSRTGTVNTGELFF.

The sample holds many counts of this clonotype. The V gene is TRBV10-1, the J gene TRBJ2-7, with unresolved D. The V end was cut by 4 bases, the J end by 3 bases, with 10 bases between. From germline, CDR1 is WNHNN and CDR2 SYGVQD (reference sequence). CDR3 length equals 13 residues. CDR3 sequence: CASSGNLFYEQYF. CDR3 bases: TGCGCCAGCAGTGGTAACTTATTCTACGAGCAGTACTTC.

The sample holds a few counts of this clonotype. This chain links TRBV5-5 with TRBJ1-4; a weak D match, TRBD1 (5 bases). V was pared by 4 bases and J by 8 bases, with 15 bases between. Germline V gene sequence: CDR1 SGHKS, CDR2 YYEKEE (reference sequence). This CDR3 contains 14 residues. The CDR3 region has the DNA TGTGCCAGCAGCAGGACGGCCGGGGACGAAAAACTGTTTTTT. Its protein is CASSRTAGDEKLFF.

This clonotype was counted ten times or more. The CDR3 nucleotides read TGTGCCAGCAGCTATAGGACAGTTCATTCACCCCTCCACTTT. Translating it yields CASSYRTVHSPLHF. The genes are TRBV3-1 and TRBJ1-6; maybe TRBD1 (6 bases). The CDR3 covers 14 residues. V dropped 5 bases and J dropped 8 bases, with 13 bases sitting between them. Looked up from germline, CDR1 is LGHDT and CDR2 is YNNKEL (reference sequence).

This clonotype was observed many times. This sequence joins TRBV5-1 and TRBJ1-1; the D gene is possibly TRBD1 (5 bases). Per the germline V gene, CDR1 is SGHRS and CDR2 is YFSETQ. The CDR3 spans 13 residues. Trimming left V 4 bases short and J 5 bases short, with 12 bases between. The CDR3 is CASSRQIGTEAFF. In DNA form, the CDR3 reads TGCGCCAGCAGCCGACAGATAGGTACTGAAGCTTTCTTT. Looking up the rest from reference TRBV5-1 and TRBJ1-1 gives the full variable domain: KAGVTQTPRYLIKTRGQQVTLSCSPISGHRSVSWYQQTPGQGLQFLFEYFSETQRNKGNFPGRFSGRQFSNSRSEMNVSTLELGDSALYLCASSRQIGTEAFFGQGTRLTVV.

This clonotype occurred many times. The rearrangement uses TRBV7-6 and TRBJ2-1; 10 bases line up with TRBD2. V was clipped by 1 base and J by 7 bases; unmatched bases: 7. This CDR3 is 16 amino acids long. In germline, CDR1 is SGHVS, CDR2 FNYEAQ. Written as DNA, the CDR3 is TGTGCCAGCAGCTTAGTAGGGGCAGCGGGAGGGAATGAGCAGTTCTTC. Translated, it gives CASSLVGAAGGNEQFF.

This clonotype has only a few counts. The CDR3 nucleotides read TGCGCCAGCAGCTTGGAAGGGACTTTAAATGAAGCTTTCTTT. Amino acids: CASSLEGTLNEAFF. This chain connects TRBV5-1 to TRBJ1-1, with D maybe TRBD1 (5 bases). V lost 0 bases, J lost 7 bases, and 13 bases lay in between. There are 14 residues in the CDR3. CDR1 and CDR2 (germline): SGHRS, YFSETQ.

The genes are TRBV12-3 or TRBV12-4 and TRBJ2-1, with 7 bases lining up with TRBD2. The CDR3 sequence is 16 residues long. Losses at the gene ends were 7 bases for V and 0 bases for J; bases not matched to a gene: 9. The CDR3 sequence: CASKPLAESSYNEQFF. For the CDR3, the DNA is TGTGCCAGCAAGCCCCTAGCGGAGAGCTCCTACAATGAGCAGTTCTTC.

CDR3 sequence reads: CASSNDRGRLGGYTF. CDR3 nucleotide sequence: TGTGCCAGTAGTAATGACAGGGGGCGCCTAGGCGGCTACACCTTC. This rearrangement joins TRBV19 to TRBJ1-2; TRBD1 matches 10 bases. The CDR3 covers 15 residues. Germline V lookup: CDR1 LNHDA, CDR2 SQIVND (reference sequence). Trimming at V came to 4 bases and at J to 8 bases, leaving 10 bases not matched to a gene. Full variable domain (rest looked up from reference TRBV19 and TRBJ1-2): DGGITQSPKYLFRKEGQNVTLSCEQNLNHDAMYWYRQDPGQGLRLIYYSQIVNDFQKGDIAEGYSVSREKKESFPLTVTSAQKNPTAFYLCASSNDRGRLGGYTFGSGTRLTVV.

This clonotype was observed at least ten times. The CDR3 spells CASSNMGVKNIQYF. The CDR3 region has the DNA TGTGCCAGCAGTAATATGGGTGTAAAAAACATTCAGTACTTC. This sequence joins TRBV12-3 or TRBV12-4 and TRBJ2-4; D not certain. The CDR3 is 14 residues long. V was shortened by 5 bases and J by 4 bases, with 12 bases between the two germline ends.

This clonotype has a handful of counts. The chain is built from TRBV5-6 and TRBJ2-1, with D possibly TRBD2 on 6 matching bases. Germline values: CDR1 SGHDT, CDR2 YYEEEE. CDR3 length: 16 amino acids. Between the trimmed V and J ends, which lost 3 bases and 4 bases, there was a span of 17 bases. The CDR3: CASSSTWVRGYNEQFF. The CDR3 coding sequence is TGTGCCAGCAGCTCGACGTGGGTCCGGGGGTACAATGAGCAGTTCTTC.

This rearrangement joins TRBV7-2 to TRBJ1-2, with a tentative D call TRBD1 (5 bases). The CDR3 runs to 13 residues. Germline V gene lookup returns CDR1 SGHTA and CDR2 FQGNSA. V shed 3 bases and J shed 3 bases, with 8 bases lying between them. Written as DNA, the CDR3 is TGTGCCAGCAGCTTGACAGTCGACTATGGCTACACCTTC. Residues: CASSLTVDYGYTF.